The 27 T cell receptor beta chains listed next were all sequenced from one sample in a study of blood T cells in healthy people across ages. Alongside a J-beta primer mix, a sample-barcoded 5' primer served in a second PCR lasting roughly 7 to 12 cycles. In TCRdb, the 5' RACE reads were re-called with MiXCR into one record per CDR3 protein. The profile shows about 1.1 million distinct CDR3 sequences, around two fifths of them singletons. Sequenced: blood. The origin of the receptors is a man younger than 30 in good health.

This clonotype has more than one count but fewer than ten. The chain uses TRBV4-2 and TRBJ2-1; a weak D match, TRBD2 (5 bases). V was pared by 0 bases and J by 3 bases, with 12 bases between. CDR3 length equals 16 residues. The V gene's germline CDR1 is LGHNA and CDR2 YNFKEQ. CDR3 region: CASSQELASLYNEQFF. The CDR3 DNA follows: TGTGCCAGCAGCCAAGAGCTAGCCAGCCTCTACAATGAGCAGTTCTTC.

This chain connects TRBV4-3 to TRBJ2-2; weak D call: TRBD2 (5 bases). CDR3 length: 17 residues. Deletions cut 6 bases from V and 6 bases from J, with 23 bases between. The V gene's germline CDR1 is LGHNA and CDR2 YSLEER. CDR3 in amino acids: CASRPAPGNSRSGELFF. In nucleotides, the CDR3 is TGCGCCAGCAGACCTGCCCCGGGAAATAGTCGCTCCGGGGAGCTGTTTTTT.

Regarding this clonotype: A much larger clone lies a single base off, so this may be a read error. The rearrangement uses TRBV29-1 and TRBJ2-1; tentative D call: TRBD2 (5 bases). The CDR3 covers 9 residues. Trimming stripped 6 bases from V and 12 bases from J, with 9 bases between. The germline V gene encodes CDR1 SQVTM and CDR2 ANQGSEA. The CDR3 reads CSVEERQFF. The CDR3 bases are TGCAGCGTGGAGGAGAGGCAGTTCTTC.

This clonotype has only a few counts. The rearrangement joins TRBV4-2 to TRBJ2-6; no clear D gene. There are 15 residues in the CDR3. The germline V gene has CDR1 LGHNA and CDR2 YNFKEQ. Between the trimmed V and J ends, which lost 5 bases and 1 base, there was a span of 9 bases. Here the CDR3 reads CASSFIRSGANVLTF. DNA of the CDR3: TGTGCCAGCAGCTTCATTCGGTCTGGGGCCAACGTCCTGACTTTC.

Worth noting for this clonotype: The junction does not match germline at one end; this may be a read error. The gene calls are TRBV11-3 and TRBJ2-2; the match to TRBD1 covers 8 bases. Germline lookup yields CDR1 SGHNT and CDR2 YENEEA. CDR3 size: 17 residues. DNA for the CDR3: TGTGCCAACAGCCTCGGACAGGGAGGCGGTTTGACCGGGGAGCTGTTTTTT. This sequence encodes CANSLGQGGGLTGELFF.

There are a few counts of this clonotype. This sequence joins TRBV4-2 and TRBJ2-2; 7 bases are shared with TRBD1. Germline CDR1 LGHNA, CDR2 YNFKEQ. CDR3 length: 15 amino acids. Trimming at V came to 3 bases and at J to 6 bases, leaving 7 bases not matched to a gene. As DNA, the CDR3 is TGTGCCAGCAGCCAGCCTTTCCAGGGGGCCGGGGAGCTGTTTTTT. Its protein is CASSQPFQGAGELFF.

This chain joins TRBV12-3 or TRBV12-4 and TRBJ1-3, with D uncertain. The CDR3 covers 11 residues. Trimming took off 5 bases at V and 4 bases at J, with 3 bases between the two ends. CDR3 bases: TGTGCCAGCAGTCAAGGAAACACCATATATTTT. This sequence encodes CASSQGNTIYF.

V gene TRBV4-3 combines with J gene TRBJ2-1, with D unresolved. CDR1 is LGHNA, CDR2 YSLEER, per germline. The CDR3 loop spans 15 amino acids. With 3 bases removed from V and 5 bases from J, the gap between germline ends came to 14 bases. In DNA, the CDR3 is TGCGCCAGCAGCCACGCCTCGAAGGGTAACAATGAGCAGTTCTTC. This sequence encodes CASSHASKGNNEQFF.

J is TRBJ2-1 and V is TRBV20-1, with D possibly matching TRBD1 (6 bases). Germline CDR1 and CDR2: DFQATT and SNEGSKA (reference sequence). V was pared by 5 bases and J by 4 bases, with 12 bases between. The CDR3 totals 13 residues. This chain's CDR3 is CSADPQGYNEQFF. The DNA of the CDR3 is TGCAGTGCTGACCCACAGGGTTACAATGAGCAGTTCTTC.

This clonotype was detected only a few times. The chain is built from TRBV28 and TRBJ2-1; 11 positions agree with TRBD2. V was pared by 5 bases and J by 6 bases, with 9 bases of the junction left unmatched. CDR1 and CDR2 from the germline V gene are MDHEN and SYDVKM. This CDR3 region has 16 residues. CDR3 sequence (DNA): TGTGCCAGCAGTATCAAAACTAGCGGGGGATTCAATGAGCAGTTCTTC. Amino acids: CASSIKTSGGFNEQFF.

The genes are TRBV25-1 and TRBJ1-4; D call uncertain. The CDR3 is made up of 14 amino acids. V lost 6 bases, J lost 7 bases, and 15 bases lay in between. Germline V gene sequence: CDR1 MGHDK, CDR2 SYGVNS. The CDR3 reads CASRDPLAGEKLFF. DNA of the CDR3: TGTGCCAGCAGGGACCCCCTCGCCGGTGAAAAACTGTTTTTT.

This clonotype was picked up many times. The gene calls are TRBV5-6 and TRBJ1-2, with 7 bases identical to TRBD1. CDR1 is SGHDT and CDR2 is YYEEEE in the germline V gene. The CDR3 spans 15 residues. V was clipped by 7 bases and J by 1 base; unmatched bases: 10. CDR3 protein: CASGPGTAINYGYTF. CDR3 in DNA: TGTGCCAGCGGACCCGGGACAGCGATTAACTATGGCTACACCTTC.

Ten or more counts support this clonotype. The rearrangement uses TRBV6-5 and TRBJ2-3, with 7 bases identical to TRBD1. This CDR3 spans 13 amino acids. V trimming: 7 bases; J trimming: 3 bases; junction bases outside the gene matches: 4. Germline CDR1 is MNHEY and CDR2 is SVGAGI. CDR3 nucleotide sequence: TGTGCCAGCAACCGACAGGGAACAGATACGCAGTATTTT. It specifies CASNRQGTDTQYF.

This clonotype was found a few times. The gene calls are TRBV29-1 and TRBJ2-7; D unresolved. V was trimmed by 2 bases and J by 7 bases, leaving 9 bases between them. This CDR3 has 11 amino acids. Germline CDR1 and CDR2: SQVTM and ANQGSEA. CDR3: CSVERYNEQYF. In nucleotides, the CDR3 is TGCAGCGTTGAAAGGTACAATGAGCAGTACTTC.

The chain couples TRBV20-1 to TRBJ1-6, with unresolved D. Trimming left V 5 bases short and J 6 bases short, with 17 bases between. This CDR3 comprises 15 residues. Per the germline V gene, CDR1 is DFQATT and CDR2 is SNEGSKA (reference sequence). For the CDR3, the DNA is TGCAGTGCTGATTATACGGGCCGCGCTAATTCACCCCTCCACTTT. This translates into CSADYTGRANSPLHF.

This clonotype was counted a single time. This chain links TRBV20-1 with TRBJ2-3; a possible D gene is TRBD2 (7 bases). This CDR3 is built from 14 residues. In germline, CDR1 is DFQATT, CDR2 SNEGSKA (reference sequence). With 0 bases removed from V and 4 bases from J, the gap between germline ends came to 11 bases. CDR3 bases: TGCAGTGCTAGAGAGGGGGGGCGCGCAGATACGCAGTATTTT. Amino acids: CSAREGGRADTQYF.

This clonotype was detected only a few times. The CDR3 nucleotides are TGTGCCAGCAGCCAAGTTGGGCTACTCCACTTT. Its protein is CASSQVGLLHF. The chain carries TRBV3-1 and TRBJ1-6; no definite D call. CDR3 size: 11 residues. V lost 1 base to trimming and J lost 16 bases, with 8 bases between them. Germline V gives CDR1 LGHDT, CDR2 YNNKEL (reference sequence).

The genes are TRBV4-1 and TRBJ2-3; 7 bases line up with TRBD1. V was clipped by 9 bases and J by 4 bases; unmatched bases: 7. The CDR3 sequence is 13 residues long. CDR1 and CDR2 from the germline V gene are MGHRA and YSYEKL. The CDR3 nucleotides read TGCGCCAGTGCCGGGACAGACGCAGATACGCAGTATTTT. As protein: CASAGTDADTQYF.

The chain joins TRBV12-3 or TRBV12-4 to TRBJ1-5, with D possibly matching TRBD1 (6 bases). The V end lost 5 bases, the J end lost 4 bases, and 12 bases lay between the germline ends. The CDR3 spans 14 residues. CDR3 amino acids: CASSRGQENQPQHF. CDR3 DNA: TGTGCCAGCAGTCGGGGGCAGGAGAATCAGCCCCAGCATTTT.

This chain's CDR3 is CASSPRLAGGLTDTQYF. The CDR3 DNA follows: TGTGCCAGCAGCCCCCGACTAGCGGGGGGCCTCACAGATACGCAGTATTTT. The genes are TRBV7-3 and TRBJ2-3; 13 bases are a match to TRBD2. V lost 5 bases, J lost 2 bases, and 7 bases stayed unmatched. The CDR3 runs to 17 residues. CDR1 SGHTA and CDR2 FQGTGA come from the germline V gene.

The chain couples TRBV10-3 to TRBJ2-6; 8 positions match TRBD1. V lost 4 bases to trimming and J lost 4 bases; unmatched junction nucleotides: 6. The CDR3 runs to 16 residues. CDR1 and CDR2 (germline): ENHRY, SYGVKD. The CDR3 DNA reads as TGTGCCATCAGTGGGACAGGGATTTCCGGGGCCAACGTCCTGACTTTC. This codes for CAISGTGISGANVLTF.

CDR3 DNA sequence: TGTGCCAGCAGCTATTCTCCAGGACAGGGGACGGCCAACGTCCTGACTTTC. Its protein product is CASSYSPGQGTANVLTF. The rearrangement joins TRBV4-2 to TRBJ2-6; TRBD1 matches 9 bases. There are 17 residues in the CDR3. V shed 5 bases and J 6 bases; nucleotides not matched to a gene: 11. CDR1 and CDR2 from the germline V gene are LGHNA and YNFKEQ.

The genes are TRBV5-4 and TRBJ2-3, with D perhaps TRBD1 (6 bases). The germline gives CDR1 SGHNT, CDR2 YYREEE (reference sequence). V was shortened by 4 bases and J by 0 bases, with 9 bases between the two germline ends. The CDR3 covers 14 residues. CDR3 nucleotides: TGTGCCAGCAGCCACAGGGTTAGCACAGATACGCAGTATTTT. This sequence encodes CASSHRVSTDTQYF.

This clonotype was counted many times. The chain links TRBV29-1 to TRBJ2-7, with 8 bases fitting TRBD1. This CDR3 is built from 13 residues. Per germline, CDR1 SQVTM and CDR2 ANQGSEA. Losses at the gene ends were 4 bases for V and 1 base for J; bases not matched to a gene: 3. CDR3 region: CSVGQGSSYEQYF. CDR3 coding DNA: TGCAGCGTTGGACAGGGGTCGTCCTACGAGCAGTACTTC.

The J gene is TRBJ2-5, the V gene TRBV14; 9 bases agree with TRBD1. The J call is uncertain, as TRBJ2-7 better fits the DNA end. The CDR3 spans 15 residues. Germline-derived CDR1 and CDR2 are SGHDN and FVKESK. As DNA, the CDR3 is TGTGCCAGCAGCCAGCTACAGGGGGCTGCCTACGAGCAGTACTTC. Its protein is CASSQLQGAAYEQYF.

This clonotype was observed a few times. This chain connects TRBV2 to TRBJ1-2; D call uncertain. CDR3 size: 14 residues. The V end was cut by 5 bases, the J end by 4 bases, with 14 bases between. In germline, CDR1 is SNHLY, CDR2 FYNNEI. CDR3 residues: CASSLGFLPYGYTF. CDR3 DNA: TGTGCCAGCAGTCTGGGGTTTCTACCCTATGGCTACACCTTC.

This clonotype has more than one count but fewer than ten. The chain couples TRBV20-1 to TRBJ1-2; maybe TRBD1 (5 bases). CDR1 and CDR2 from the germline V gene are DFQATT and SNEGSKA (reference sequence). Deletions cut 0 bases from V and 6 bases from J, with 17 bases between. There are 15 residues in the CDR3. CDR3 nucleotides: TGCAGTGCTAGAGATGTAGGGAGGGGACGGGATGGCTACACCTTC. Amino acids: CSARDVGRGRDGYTF.